The next 15 T cell receptor beta chains were all read from a single sample in a study of blood T cells in healthy people across ages (dated by TCRdb to about 2015). Receptors were amplified or captured by 5' RACE. Sequencing instrument: Illumina HiSeq 2500. A second about 7 to 12 cycle PCR used a sample-barcoded 5' primer and a J-beta primer mix. TCRdb reprocessed the public reads (quality trimming at Q25 with fastp, clone calling with MiXCR) and kept in-frame beta chains. CDR3 protein duplicates are merged, each entry listing the most common genes and DNA. For this sample the table gives about 1,400,000 distinct CDR3 sequences, of which around two fifths were detected only once. The ten largest make up 7% to 9.5% of the sample. The sample was blood. The source of these receptors is a woman between 18 and 29 years old in good health.

The V call is TRBV20-1, the J call TRBJ1-4; D gene uncertain. Germline-derived CDR1 and CDR2 are DFQATT and SNEGSKA (reference sequence). This CDR3 is 13 amino acids long. The V end was cut by 4 bases, the J end by 4 bases, with 10 bases between. The CDR3, as DNA: TGCAGTGCTATCGGGCGGGTTAATGAAAAACTGTTTTTT. Translated: CSAIGRVNEKLFF.

This clonotype was observed a few times. The chain uses TRBV12-3 or TRBV12-4 and TRBJ2-1; 8 positions agree with TRBD2. CDR3 length equals 13 residues. The V gene end was trimmed by 3 bases and the J gene end by 8 bases; junction bases not matched to a gene: 3. The CDR3 is CASSLAAGDEQFF. The CDR3 region has the DNA TGTGCCAGCAGTTTGGCAGCGGGGGATGAGCAGTTCTTC.

The rearrangement uses TRBV6-1 and TRBJ2-7; tentatively, D is TRBD1 or TRBD2 (6 bases each). The germline gives CDR1 MNHNS, CDR2 SASEGT. There are 16 residues in the CDR3. Trimming pared 1 base from V and 3 bases from J, leaving 16 bases between. CDR3 bases: TGTGCCAGCAGTGAAGGGAGGGGGGTCGGTCTCTACGAGCAGTACTTC. This encodes CASSEGRGVGLYEQYF.

This chain uses TRBV27 with TRBJ2-3; TRBD2 matches at 10 bases. The length of the CDR3 is 16 residues. Trimming cost V 4 bases and J 4 bases; bases outside gene matches: 8. Germline values: CDR1 MNHEY, CDR2 SMNVEV (reference sequence). The CDR3 loop reads CASSYRTSGLADTQYF. CDR3 bases: TGTGCCAGCAGTTATAGGACTAGCGGTTTGGCAGATACGCAGTATTTT.

This clonotype was picked up a small number of times. V usage is TRBV5-1 and J usage is TRBJ2-1; no reliable D call. Per the germline V gene, CDR1 is SGHRS and CDR2 is YFSETQ. The V end lost 0 bases, the J end lost 5 bases, and 12 bases lay between the germline ends. This CDR3 is built from 15 residues. The CDR3 nucleotides read TGCGCCAGCAGCTTGGCGACTCCGGACCACAATGAGCAGTTCTTC. As protein: CASSLATPDHNEQFF.

The table lists this clonotype with a few counts. This chain joins TRBV12-3 or TRBV12-4 and TRBJ1-1, with a tentative D call TRBD1 (5 bases). With 5 bases removed from V and 7 bases from J, the gap between germline ends came to 14 bases. The CDR3 contains 13 residues. CDR3 in amino acids: CASSVRDGNEAFF. As DNA, the CDR3 is TGTGCCAGCAGTGTAAGGGACGGGAATGAAGCTTTCTTT.

The chain is built from TRBV6-4 and TRBJ2-4; no firm D call. Per the germline V gene, CDR1 is MRHNA and CDR2 is SNTAGT. The CDR3 sequence is 15 residues long. V was pared by 0 bases and J by 13 bases, with 19 bases between. The CDR3, as DNA: TGTGCCAGCAGTGACTCCCCTAGTGCATACAATGAGCAGTACTTC. Translated, it gives CASSDSPSAYNEQYF.

V usage is TRBV3-1 and J usage is TRBJ2-7; 7 bases fit TRBD2. The CDR3 consists of 14 residues. Unmatched junction bases numbered 5, after V lost 1 base and J lost 5 bases. Germline CDR1 is LGHDT and CDR2 is YNNKEL (reference sequence). CDR3 sequence (DNA): TGTGCCAGCAGCCAAGGTGGCGGGAGCCACGAGCAGTACTTC. Protein product: CASSQGGGSHEQYF.

The chain uses TRBV20-1 and TRBJ2-7, with TRBD2 matching over 8 bases. The CDR3 extends over 15 amino acids. The junction had 13 bases not matched to a gene; V was cut back by 6 bases and J by 3 bases. Germline lookup yields CDR1 DFQATT and CDR2 SNEGSKA (reference sequence). CDR3 nucleotide sequence: TGCAGTGCCCAAGGGATTAGCGGGGACATCTACGAGCAGTACTTC. This codes for CSAQGISGDIYEQYF.

The CDR3 DNA reads TGTGCCATCGAAAGCGGGAGTACTTACGAGCAGTACTTC. It codes for CAIESGSTYEQYF. J is TRBJ2-7 and V is TRBV6-4, with 8 bases that match TRBD2. The CDR3 is made up of 13 amino acids. V trimming: 10 bases; J trimming: 4 bases; junction bases outside the gene matches: 9. Germline CDR1 MRHNA, CDR2 SNTAGT.

V is TRBV28 and J is TRBJ1-6; no clear D gene. Looked up from germline, CDR1 is MDHEN and CDR2 is SYDVKM. V was shortened by 2 bases and J by 4 bases, with 15 bases between the two germline ends. The CDR3 spans 17 residues. The CDR3 here is CASSLAGPPAYNSPLHF. CDR3 sequence (DNA): TGTGCCAGCAGTTTAGCGGGCCCCCCGGCATATAATTCACCCCTCCACTTT.

The V call is TRBV12-3 or TRBV12-4, the J call TRBJ2-4; 9 positions match TRBD2. The closer fit of TRBJ2-7 to the DNA end suggests the J call may be wrong. The CDR3 is 16 residues long. CDR3 loop: CASSPRGSGSFREQYF. CDR3 DNA: TGTGCCAGCAGTCCCCGAGGTAGCGGGAGTTTTCGCGAGCAGTACTTC.

The gene calls are TRBV7-3 and TRBJ2-5; 9 bases are shared with TRBD2. Germline loops: CDR1 SGHTA, CDR2 FQGTGA. The CDR3 has 15 residues. With V trimmed by 1 base and J by 1 base, 1 base remained unmatched. The CDR3 DNA follows: TGTGCCAGCAGCTTAAAAGCGGGGGGCCAAGAGACCCAGTACTTC. Protein: CASSLKAGGQETQYF. Supplemented by reference TRBV7-3 and TRBJ2-5, the full variable domain reads GAGVSQTPSNKVTEKGKYVELRCDPISGHTALYWYRQSLGQGPEFLIYFQGTGAADDSGLPNDRFFAVRPEGSVSTLKIQRTERGDSAVYLCASSLKAGGQETQYFGPGTRLLVL.

This sequence joins TRBV5-1 and TRBJ2-1, with TRBD2 matching 8 bases. The CDR3 has 16 amino acids. The V and J ends lost 1 base and 4 bases, in that order; junction bases with no gene match: 7. The V gene's germline CDR1 is SGHRS and CDR2 YFSETQ. CDR3 protein: CASSLSSGLAYNEQFF. CDR3 DNA sequence: TGCGCCAGCAGCTTGTCATCCGGACTAGCTTACAATGAGCAGTTCTTC.

This rearrangement joins TRBV20-1 to TRBJ2-3; D not certain. The CDR3 contains 14 residues. V lost 5 bases, J lost 1 base, and 13 bases lay in between. In germline, CDR1 is DFQATT, CDR2 SNEGSKA (reference sequence). The CDR3 DNA follows: TGCAGTGCTGTACTTGTTGAGGGCACAGATACGCAGTATTTT. Translating gives CSAVLVEGTDTQYF.